This T cell receptor beta chain was obtained from a study of blood T cell repertoires in COVID-19. Study overall: PBMCs, B-cell-depleted T cells, or T cells provided the cDNA or gDNA that made up the material.

Original processing methods: Estimates of nucleated cell counts were drawn from the amplification of reference gene primers. Clones were sequenced by immunoSEQ multiplex PCR, and TCRdb holds only the in-frame ones, with some missing. V, J and clone size derive from that table, while D and trimming were established from the DNA sequence. The table includes about 170,000 clones, approximately 80% detected once. The Seattle site enrolled patients during active infection and followed them longitudinally. The CDR3 spans 14 residues. V lost 3 bases and J lost 5, with 13 bases in between. Germline CDR1 MDHEN, CDR2 SYDVKM.

This rearrangement joins TRBV28 to TRBJ1-1; D possibly corresponds to TRBD1 (6 bases). The specimen was peripheral blood. The receptor's source is a woman in her 70s with COVID-19, enrolled during active disease. CDR3 nucleotides: TGTGCCAGCAGTTTTTTGGGGGCTCGGACTGAAGCTTTCTTT. Protein product: CASSFLGARTEAFF. Supplemented by reference TRBV28 and TRBJ1-1, the full variable domain reads DVKVTQSSRYLVKRTGEKVFLECVQDMDHENMFWYRQDPGLGLRLIYFSYDVKMKEKGDIPEGYSVSREKKERFSLILESASTNQTSMYLCASSFLGARTEAFFGQGTRLTVV.